This TCR beta chain was documented in a study of breast tumors, draining lymph nodes, adjacent tissues. Whole-study findings and limits: Luminal-like breast cancer showed significantly greater tumor-nontumor repertoire similarity than basal-like breast cancer did. Data fit most tumor T cells coming from lymph node, expanding in tumor. Data only fit, rather than demonstrated, lymph node origin of most tumor T cells.

The CDR3 runs 12 residues. In germline, CDR1 is KGHSH, CDR2 LQKENI. The V end was cut by 8 bases, the J end by 5 bases, with 12 bases between. Of note for this clonotype: The antigen remains undetermined.

One entry per CDR3 protein, called by TCRdb with MiXCR from the multiplex PCR reads. This table holds about 47,000 distinct CDR3 sequences, approximately 22% found once. This TCR was recovered from a female donor with breast cancer. Some clones in this sample may be carry-over from other donors' samples. Sample: breast tumor tissue. This rearrangement joins TRBV18 to TRBJ1-1; possibly TRBD1 for D (6 bases). Written as DNA, the CDR3 is TGTGCCAGCGGGCCTGGACAGACTGAAGCTTTCTTT. Its translation is CASGPGQTEAFF.